Following are 17 T cell receptor beta chains from one sample sequenced in a study of response to subunit inactivated influenza vaccine. MiXCR was run by TCRdb on the RT-PCR reads, yielding one entry per CDR3 protein. The sample includes around 530,000 distinct CDR3 sequences, about an eighth of them seen just once. This sample comprised PBMCs from blood, obtained on the day of vaccination. The source is a man between 50 and 59 years old who received an inactivated influenza vaccine.

A few counts support this clonotype. This chain uses TRBV6-5 with TRBJ2-1, with 10 nucleotides matching TRBD2. The germline CDR1 and CDR2 sequences are MNHEY and SVGAGI. J gave up 0 bases and V 0 bases, and 2 bases lay outside the gene matches. The CDR3 runs 17 residues. In DNA form, the CDR3 reads TGTGCCAGCAGTTACTCGCCTAGCGGGAGCTCCTACAATGAGCAGTTCTTC. Protein product: CASSYSPSGSSYNEQFF.

The CDR3 loop reads CASSPLGDTKNTEAFF. The CDR3 region has the DNA TGTGCCAGCAGCCCGCTGGGGGACACCAAGAACACTGAAGCTTTCTTT. The rearrangement links TRBV9 to TRBJ1-1; tentatively, D is TRBD1 (6 bases). Germline V gene lookup returns CDR1 SGDLS and CDR2 YYNGEE. The length of the CDR3 is 16 residues. The germline V and J ends were trimmed by 4 bases and 1 base, with 17 bases remaining between them.

This clonotype was detected a few times. The J gene is TRBJ2-1, the V gene TRBV7-8; the match to TRBD2 covers 10 bases. CDR1 is SGHVS, CDR2 FQNEAQ, per germline. CDR3 size: 15 residues. The V and J ends lost 1 base and 16 bases, in that order; junction bases with no gene match: 13. The CDR3 DNA reads TGTGCCAGCAGCTTAGGGGTAGCGGGAGGCCCAGGGGAATTCTTC. Translating it yields CASSLGVAGGPGEFF.

The genes are TRBV6-2 or TRBV6-3 and TRBJ2-7; TRBD1 might be the D (6 bases). The V end was cut by 10 bases, the J end by 1 base, with 17 bases between. Germline loops: CDR1 MNHEY, CDR2 SVGEGT. This CDR3 contains 14 residues. The chain's CDR3 is CATKRQAASYEQYF. The CDR3 DNA follows: TGTGCCACCAAAAGACAGGCCGCTTCCTACGAGCAGTACTTC.

The rearrangement joins TRBV4-3 to TRBJ1-1; D gene ambiguous. Germline lookup yields CDR1 LGHNA and CDR2 YSLEER. The CDR3 has 17 amino acids. V was clipped by 0 bases and J by 3 bases, with 17 bases between them. The CDR3 region has the DNA TGCGCCAGCAGCCAAGATCCGACGTTGGGTTTGCACACTGAAGCTTTCTTT. Its protein is CASSQDPTLGLHTEAFF.

The sample holds a few counts of this clonotype. The chain recombines TRBV27 with TRBJ1-2; D might be TRBD1 (5 bases). The CDR3 is 15 residues long. The germline CDR1 and CDR2 sequences are MNHEY and SMNVEV (reference sequence). V was trimmed by 4 bases and J by 4 bases, leaving 16 bases between them. CDR3 region: CASSSTRQSLYGYTF. The CDR3 DNA follows: TGTGCCAGCAGTTCAACCCGACAGTCACTCTATGGCTACACCTTC.

This clonotype was counted a few times. The V call is TRBV12-3 or TRBV12-4, the J call TRBJ2-4, with D maybe TRBD2 (6 bases). CDR3 length: 16 residues. The germline V and J ends were trimmed by 3 bases and 2 bases, with 14 bases remaining between them. CDR3 in amino acids: CASSLQGGRSKNIQYF. CDR3 DNA: TGTGCCAGCAGTTTGCAGGGAGGCAGATCCAAAAACATTCAGTACTTC.

The V call is TRBV7-8, the J call TRBJ2-1; tentative D call: TRBD2 (5 bases). The CDR3 extends over 13 amino acids. The germline V and J ends were trimmed by 5 bases and 8 bases, with 13 bases remaining between them. Germline CDR1 reads SGHVS; CDR2 reads FQNEAQ. DNA of the CDR3: TGTGCCAGCAGCGGCGAGCGGACGGATGAGCAGTTCTTC. It encodes CASSGERTDEQFF.

This clonotype appeared a few times. The chain joins TRBV6-2 or TRBV6-3 to TRBJ1-2; D may be TRBD1 (5 bases). CDR1 and CDR2 (germline): MNHEY, SVGEGT. This CDR3 is built from 16 residues. Trimming shortened V by 0 bases and J by 2 bases, and 13 bases separated the two germline ends. DNA for the CDR3: TGTGCCAGCAGTTACTCGAGGCAAAAGGGGAACTATGGCTACACCTTC. Translating it yields CASSYSRQKGNYGYTF.

Only a few counts were recorded for this clonotype. This chain joins TRBV12-3 or TRBV12-4 and TRBJ2-4; tentative D call: TRBD2 (6 bases). CDR3 length: 13 amino acids. V lost 3 bases and J lost 9, with 12 bases in between. The CDR3 here is CASSLNPGAIQYF. The CDR3 region has the DNA TGTGCCAGCAGTTTGAATCCGGGAGCCATTCAGTACTTC.

This clonotype has a handful of counts. The genes are TRBV2 and TRBJ1-2; D unresolved. Germline V gene lookup returns CDR1 SNHLY and CDR2 FYNNEI. With 5 bases removed from V and 0 bases from J, the gap between germline ends came to 10 bases. The CDR3 has 14 amino acids. The CDR3 loop reads CASSWSEANYGYTF. CDR3 coding DNA: TGTGCCAGCAGTTGGTCAGAAGCTAACTATGGCTACACCTTC. Together with reference TRBV2 and TRBJ1-2, the CDR3 gives the full variable domain: EPEVTQTPSHQVTQMGQEVILRCVPISNHLYFYWYRQILGQKVEFLVSFYNNEISEKSEIFDDQFSVERPDGSNFTLKIRSTKLEDSAMYFCASSWSEANYGYTFGSGTRLTVV.

The J gene is TRBJ1-1, the V gene TRBV7-2, with D possibly being TRBD1 (6 bases). V gave up 5 bases and J gave up 1 base, with 17 bases separating them. This CDR3 is 16 amino acids long. The V gene's germline CDR1 is SGHTA and CDR2 FQGNSA. The CDR3 DNA reads as TGTGCCAGCAGCCCATGGGGGGGGCAGGGGAACACTGAAGCTTTCTTT. Translation: CASSPWGGQGNTEAFF.

The chain has TRBV5-1 and TRBJ2-7, with TRBD2 matching over 7 bases. Trimming removed 4 bases from V and 2 bases from J; junction bases left unmatched: 15. Germline CDR1 is SGHRS and CDR2 is YFSETQ. The CDR3 is made up of 17 amino acids. CDR3 DNA sequence: TGCGCCAGCAGCCAACAAGCCGGGACTACCCCTGCCTACGAGCAGTACTTC. Translating gives CASSQQAGTTPAYEQYF.

As to this clonotype: The junction shows a germline mismatch at one end, possibly a read error. The rearrangement links TRBV4-2 to TRBJ1-3; no firm D call. Germline CDR1 is LGHNA and CDR2 is YNFKEQ. The CDR3 extends over 16 amino acids. CDR3 sequence reads: CASSQERDFSGNTIYF. The CDR3 nucleotides are TGTGCCAGCAGCCAAGAGCGGGATTTCTCTGGAAACACTATATATTTT.

This clonotype was detected many times. The chain links TRBV4-2 to TRBJ1-5; 10 bases are shared with TRBD1. The J segment lost 16 bases and the V segment lost 3 bases, leaving 3 bases of the junction unmatched. Germline CDR1 and CDR2: LGHNA and YNFKEQ. CDR3 size: 11 residues. In DNA form, the CDR3 reads TGTGCCAGCAGCCAGGGACAGGGGAGACATTTT. It yields the protein CASSQGQGRHF.

The chain joins TRBV5-1 to TRBJ1-1, with 7 bases fitting TRBD1. Trimming at V came to 0 bases and at J to 1 base, leaving 18 bases not matched to a gene. From germline, CDR1 is SGHRS and CDR2 YFSETQ. The CDR3 loop spans 20 amino acids. The CDR3 region has the DNA TGCGCCAGCAGCTTGGTTGCAGGGGGAGGTAATATGGTTAAGAACACTGAAGCTTTCTTT. This sequence encodes CASSLVAGGGNMVKNTEAFF. The full variable domain, completed using reference TRBV5-1 and TRBJ1-1, is KAGVTQTPRYLIKTRGQQVTLSCSPISGHRSVSWYQQTPGQGLQFLFEYFSETQRNKGNFPGRFSGRQFSNSRSEMNVSTLELGDSALYLCASSLVAGGGNMVKNTEAFFGQGTRLTVV.

This clonotype turned up a few times. The chain has TRBV5-1 and TRBJ2-1, with 9 bases fitting TRBD1. Germline V gene sequence: CDR1 SGHRS, CDR2 YFSETQ. The CDR3 consists of 16 residues. The V gene end was trimmed by 1 base and the J gene end by 6 bases; junction bases not matched to a gene: 8. CDR3 amino acids: CASSLMTGTGFNEQFF. The CDR3, as DNA: TGCGCCAGCAGCTTGATGACCGGGACAGGGTTCAATGAGCAGTTCTTC.